Sequencing of this TCR beta chain was carried out in a study of identical twins. General observations from the study: The presence of invariant MAIT and iNKT cells could partly confound analyses of zero-insertion sequences. The study found weaker excess twin sharing in beta out-of-frame sequences.

This clonotype turned up a few times. What it recognizes is unknown. The CDR3 spans 13 residues. V lost 5 bases, J lost 3 bases, and 10 bases lay in between. CDR1 SNHLY and CDR2 FYNNEI come from the germline V gene. Using its own MiXCR run on the 5' RACE reads, TCRdb lists one record per CDR3 protein. The repertoire holds about 520,000 distinct CDR3 sequences, 20% to 25% seen once, with 0.8% to 1% in the top ten. In addition, the sample was reused for a study of T cells expressing NK-cell markers. Per that study: Of the CD8+ T cell pool in over 5 donors, about 1.0-7.5% was accounted for by dominant NKG2C+ clonotypes. Clones of NKG2C+ T cells that had expanded were of unclear HCMV specificity.

The chain recombines TRBV2 with TRBJ1-1; D uncertain. The TCR comes from a woman under 30 in good health. The specimen was CD4+ T cells sorted from blood. The CDR3 sequence is CASSPDVDTEAFF. CDR3 bases: TGTGCCAGCAGTCCGGACGTGGACACTGAAGCTTTCTTT.